One sample yielded the 21 T cell receptor beta chains listed below, sequenced in a study of shared T cell receptors in the human thymus. TCRdb keeps only in-frame clones here, not all; method: immunoSEQ multiplex PCR. The table includes about 660,000 clones, over 75% detected once. Another study also made use of these data, one on human thymus T cells.

Sample: thymocytes. Receptor source: a boy younger than two with a congenital heart defect.

The chain employs TRBV5-1 and TRBJ2-7; 7 bases map to TRBD1. There are 20 residues in the CDR3. After removal of 0 bases from V and 6 bases from J, the junction contained 24 bases not matched to a gene. Germline-derived CDR1 and CDR2 are SGHRS and YFSETQ. The chain's CDR3 is CASSLVGHAWVGGQLAEQYF. For the CDR3, the DNA is TGCGCCAGCAGCTTGGTAGGTCACGCGTGGGTAGGGGGACAGCTGGCCGAGCAGTACTTC. Full variable domain (rest looked up from reference TRBV5-1 and TRBJ2-7): KAGVTQTPRYLIKTRGQQVTLSCSPISGHRSVSWYQQTPGQGLQFLFEYFSETQRNKGNFPGRFSGRQFSNSRSEMNVSTLELGDSALYLCASSLVGHAWVGGQLAEQYFGPGTRLTVT.

Details on this clone: One junction end disagrees with the germline gene, perhaps due to a read error. This specimen includes other DNA sequences encoding the same CDR3. The V and J genes are TRBV4-1 and TRBJ1-6; 7 bases agree with TRBD1. The CDR3 consists of 17 residues. The germline V gene has CDR1 MGHRA and CDR2 YSYEKL. CDR3 in amino acids: CASSTLKGDRADSPLHF. Here the CDR3 DNA reads TGCGCCAGCAGTACTCTAAAAGGAGACAGGGCAGATTCCCCCCTCCACTTT.

The V call is TRBV11-2, the J call TRBJ2-7, with a possible D match to TRBD2 (7 bases). This CDR3 region has 16 residues. Germline CDR1 and CDR2: SGHAT and FQNNGV. Trimming cost V 0 bases and J 5 bases, with 17 bases left between them. CDR3 protein: CASSLEGRGGQDEQYF. CDR3 bases: TGTGCCAGCAGCTTAGAAGGACGCGGGGGCCAAGACGAGCAGTACTTC.

The rearrangement links TRBV4-3 to TRBJ1-1; D unclear. The germline CDR1 and CDR2 sequences are LGHNA and YSLEER. V lost 3 bases, J lost 1 base, and 12 bases lay in between. The CDR3 totals 15 residues. The CDR3 loop is CASSHQRVTNTEAFF. CDR3 bases: TGCGCCAGCAGCCACCAGAGGGTGACGAACACTGAAGCTTTCTTT.

The chain carries TRBV9 and TRBJ2-3; 11 bases line up with TRBD2. The V gene's germline CDR1 is SGDLS and CDR2 YYNGEE. Trimming removed 4 bases from V and 2 bases from J; junction bases left unmatched: 18. This CDR3 has 20 residues. The CDR3 nucleotides read TGTGCCAGCAGCTTCCCAGAGTGGGGAAAGACTAGCGGGGCCACAGATACGCAGTATTTT. Its translation: CASSFPEWGKTSGATDTQYF.

This sequence joins TRBV29-1 and TRBJ2-1; 8 bases agree with TRBD1. V shed 3 bases and J 9 bases; nucleotides not matched to a gene: 7. The germline CDR1 and CDR2 sequences are SQVTM and ANQGSEA. The CDR3 runs to 13 residues. CDR3: CSVEDRVAVEQFF. DNA for the CDR3: TGCAGCGTTGAGGACAGGGTAGCCGTTGAGCAGTTCTTC.

The chain has TRBV5-1 and TRBJ2-2, with D unresolved. The CDR3 consists of 14 residues. Germline loops: CDR1 SGHRS, CDR2 YFSETQ. V lost 5 bases to trimming and J lost 1 base, with 9 bases between them. For the CDR3, the DNA is TGCGCCAGCAGGGAGCGAAAGAACACCGGGGAGCTGTTTTTT. As protein: CASRERKNTGELFF.

The rearrangement uses TRBV11-2 and TRBJ1-5, with D unclear. V was cut by 0 bases and J by 0 bases, with 18 bases left in between. Germline CDR1 and CDR2: SGHAT and FQNNGV. The CDR3 length is 19 residues. CDR3 DNA sequence: TGTGCCAGCAGCTTAGACTCATACGACGGGAGACATAGCAATCAGCCCCAGCATTTT. Translated: CASSLDSYDGRHSNQPQHF.

The V and J genes are TRBV10-2 and TRBJ1-4; D ambiguous. The CDR3 has 15 residues. V gave up 4 bases and J gave up 4 bases, with 13 bases separating them. In germline, CDR1 is WSHSY, CDR2 SAAADI. CDR3 protein: CASSGSGLGNEKLFF. CDR3 DNA sequence: TGCGCCAGCAGTGGATCGGGGTTGGGTAATGAAAAACTGTTTTTT.

The V and J genes are TRBV28 and TRBJ1-1, with D possibly TRBD1 on 6 matching bases. The CDR3 contains 20 residues. Germline V CDR1 and CDR2: MDHEN, SYDVKM. Trimming took 3 bases from V and 1 from J, leaving 27 bases between them. The DNA for the CDR3 is TGTGCCAGCAGTTTCCATACAGGGCCAACCTGGGGCTTTTCGAACACTGAAGCTTTCTTT. This codes for CASSFHTGPTWGFSNTEAFF.

The table lists this clone with a count of one. The rearrangement joins TRBV6-1 to TRBJ1-4; tentative D call: TRBD1 (6 bases). This CDR3 is 15 amino acids long. V lost 4 bases to trimming and J lost 5 bases, with 14 bases between them. CDR1 is MNHNS, CDR2 SASEGT, per germline. The CDR3: CASSALQGENEKLFF. DNA of the CDR3: TGTGCCAGCAGTGCGTTACAGGGAGAGAATGAAAAACTGTTTTTT.

This clone was seen just once. The chain employs TRBV4-1 and TRBJ1-2; the match to TRBD1 covers 7 bases. The CDR3 is 15 amino acids. Germline CDR1 reads MGHRA; CDR2 reads YSYEKL. V was clipped by 1 base and J by 4 bases; unmatched bases: 6. The CDR3 sequence is CASSQGKGGCYGYTF. DNA of the CDR3: TGCGCCAGCAGCCAAGGCAAAGGGGGCTGCTATGGCTACACCTTC.

The chain carries TRBV6-5 and TRBJ2-3, with 7 bases fitting TRBD1. V dropped 4 bases and J dropped 10; count of bases not matched to a gene: 8. CDR1 is MNHEY and CDR2 is SVGAGI in the germline V gene. This CDR3 is built from 13 residues. The CDR3, as DNA: TGTGCCAGCAGTTCAGGGACAGCTCGAGCGCAGTATTTT. Translated: CASSSGTARAQYF.

The genes are TRBV9 and TRBJ1-6, with 8 bases that match TRBD1. Germline assignment: CDR1 SGDLS and CDR2 YYNGEE. CDR3 size: 14 residues. J gave up 14 bases and V 3 bases, and 10 bases lay outside the gene matches. Here the CDR3 reads CASSARDRRGSLHF. The DNA for the CDR3 is TGTGCCAGCAGCGCCCGGGACAGGAGGGGTTCCCTCCACTTT.

This clone was seen only once. J is TRBJ1-1 and V is TRBV27; 9 positions agree with TRBD1. There are 16 residues in the CDR3. J lost 1 base, V lost 6 bases, and 9 bases had no gene match. CDR1 is MNHEY, CDR2 SMNVEV, per germline (reference sequence). Here the CDR3 DNA reads TGTGCCAGCAGAAAAGGGGACAGGGAGAGGAACACTGAAGCTTTCTTT. Translating it yields CASRKGDRERNTEAFF.

This chain links TRBV6-6 with TRBJ1-3; possible D gene TRBD1, 6 bases. The CDR3 runs 15 residues. V lost 0 bases and J 6 bases, leaving 12 bases between the germline ends. Germline V CDR1 and CDR2: MNHNY, SVGAGI (reference sequence). In nucleotides, the CDR3 is TGTGCCAGCAGTTACTCAAACAGGGTGATAAACACCATATATTTT. Protein sequence: CASSYSNRVINTIYF.

The sample holds a few counts of this clone. The genes are TRBV4-3 and TRBJ2-7; D perhaps matches TRBD1 (6 bases). CDR1 is LGHNA, CDR2 YSLEER, per germline. Between the trimmed V and J ends, which lost 3 bases and 6 bases, there was a span of 30 bases. The CDR3 has 19 amino acids. DNA for the CDR3: TGCGCCAGCAGCCAGGGCGTCCTCAGGGGCAATACGCCATCGTGCGAGCAGTACTTC. It is translated as CASSQGVLRGNTPSCEQYF.

CDR3 sequence: CASSTSGRENYEQYF. The CDR3, as DNA: TGTGCCAGCAGCACTAGCGGGAGGGAAAACTACGAGCAGTACTTC. This sequence joins TRBV6-1 and TRBJ2-7, with 13 bases identical to TRBD2. Germline CDR1 MNHNS, CDR2 SASEGT. V lost 6 bases and J lost 3; bases outside the gene matches: 5. This CDR3 has 15 amino acids.

This chain connects TRBV11-2 to TRBJ1-2; D not resolved. The V end was cut by 5 bases, the J end by 2 bases, with 15 bases between. The CDR3 runs to 15 residues. Germline CDR1 and CDR2: SGHAT and FQNNGV. CDR3 sequence (DNA): TGTGCCAGCAGCCTACTAGAGGGCCCGAACTATGGCTACACCTTC. Translation: CASSLLEGPNYGYTF.

The chain joins TRBV18 to TRBJ2-3, with D perhaps TRBD1 (6 bases). The CDR3 consists of 16 residues. The germline gives CDR1 KGHSH, CDR2 LQKENI. The V gene lost 4 bases and the J gene lost 6 bases, with 20 bases spanning the gap. The CDR3 DNA reads as TGTGCCAGCTCACAGCTTCGCGGACAGACCGGCGATACGCAGTATTTT. Its translation is CASSQLRGQTGDTQYF.

This rearrangement joins TRBV11-2 to TRBJ1-4; TRBD1 aligns across 7 bases. The CDR3 runs to 14 residues. Germline assignment: CDR1 SGHAT and CDR2 FQNNGV. V gave up 3 bases and J gave up 5 bases; unmatched junction bases: 3. The CDR3 spells CASSFDRVNEKLFF. DNA of the CDR3: TGTGCCAGCAGCTTCGACAGGGTAAATGAAAAACTGTTTTTT. The full variable domain, completed using reference TRBV11-2 and TRBJ1-4, is EAGVAQSPRYKIIEKRQSVAFWCNPISGHATLYWYQQILGQGPKLLIQFQNNGVVDDSQLPKDRFSAERLKGVDSTLKIQPAKLEDSAVYLCASSFDRVNEKLFFGSGTQLSVL.